This is a list of T cell receptor beta chains from one sample in a study of blood T cell repertoires in COVID-19. Profiling relied on immunoSEQ multiplex PCR, and the TCRdb table lists in-frame clones only, not all of them. The sample yields some 120,000 clones, 79% seen once. Sample: peripheral blood. The receptors shown here come from a middle-aged man with active or convalescent COVID-19. CDR3s include the opening cysteine and the closing phenylalanine or tryptophan.

>TRBV11-2|TRBJ2-1
CASSPGTSNNEQFF
>TRBV9|TRBJ2-7
CASSLRGGSAYEQYF
>TRBV28|TRBJ1-5
CASRATGGNQPQHF
>TRBV27|TRBJ1-2
CASSPGQGDYYGYTF
>TRBV28|TRBJ1-3
CASSGREKESGNTIYF
>TRBV10-3|TRBJ1-5
CAISGTQGSNQPQHF
>TRBV4-1|TRBJ2-1
CASSQGRVFQQFF
>TRBV6-1|TRBJ1-3
CASSEAGGAGNTIYF
>TRBV10-1|TRBJ2-5
CASTGGGQETQYF
>TRBV19|TRBJ2-3
CASSIGTSGTDTQYF
>TRBV6-5|TRBJ2-1
CASRIELGGFAFF
>TRBV7-2|TRBJ2-5
CASSLGVRVSETQYF